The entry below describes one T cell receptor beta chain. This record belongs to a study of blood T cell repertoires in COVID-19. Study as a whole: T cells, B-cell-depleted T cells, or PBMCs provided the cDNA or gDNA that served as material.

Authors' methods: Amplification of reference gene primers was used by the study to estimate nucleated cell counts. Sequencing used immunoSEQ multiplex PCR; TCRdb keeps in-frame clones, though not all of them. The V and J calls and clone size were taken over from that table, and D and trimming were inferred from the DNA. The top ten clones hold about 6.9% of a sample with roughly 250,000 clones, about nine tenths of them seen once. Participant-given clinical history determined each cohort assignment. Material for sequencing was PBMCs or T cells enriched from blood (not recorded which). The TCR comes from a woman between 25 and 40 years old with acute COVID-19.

Here the CDR3 DNA reads TGTGCCAGCAGCACTCGGACAGGGGACAACACTGAAGCTTTCTTT. Protein sequence: CASSTRTGDNTEAFF. This chain links TRBV7-9 with TRBJ1-1; 9 bases match TRBD1. V dropped 5 bases and J dropped 2; count of bases not matched to a gene: 6. This CDR3 contains 15 residues. Germline CDR1 is SEHNR and CDR2 is FQNEAQ (reference sequence). The full variable domain, in which reference TRBV7-9 and TRBJ1-1 provide the parts outside the CDR3, is DTGVSQNPRHKITKRGQNVTFRCDPISEHNRLYWYRQTLGQGPEFLTYFQNEAQLEKSRLLSDRFSAERPKGSFSTLEIQRTEQGDSAMYLCASSTRTGDNTEAFFGQGTRLTVV.